These 27 T cell receptor beta chains were all obtained from the same sample, sequenced in a study of shared clonotypes between healthy human individuals. Data came from immunoSEQ multiplex PCR; TCRdb stores just in-frame clones and leaves some out. This sample carries about 1 million clones, roughly 74% of them seen once, and the ten largest clones take more than 0.5%. Input material: memory CD4+ T cells from PBMCs. Subset defined: CD45RA-negative fraction. The receptors come from a man aged 18-30 years in good health. Some clones in this sample may be carry-over from other donors' samples.

Worth noting for this clone: A far bigger clonotype differs at one base, so this is likely a read error. V and J are TRBV20-1 and TRBJ2-5; unclear D gene. The CDR3 is made up of 11 amino acids. Trimming pared 3 bases from V and 5 bases from J, leaving 7 bases between. Germline CDR1 DFQATT, CDR2 SNEGSKA (reference sequence). CDR3 in DNA: TGCAGTGCTAGTCTAGGGGAGACCCAGTACTTC. Protein: CSASLGETQYF.

This clone has only one observation. The chain joins TRBV5-1 to TRBJ2-3, with 8 bases aligning to TRBD2. Trimming cost V 2 bases and J 1 base; bases outside gene matches: 6. CDR3 length: 16 amino acids. Germline values: CDR1 SGHRS, CDR2 YFSETQ. CDR3 DNA: TGCGCCAGCAGCTTCGCCCGGGGACTAGGCACAGATACGCAGTATTTT. Protein: CASSFARGLGTDTQYF.

The V gene is TRBV5-1, the J gene TRBJ2-2, with D perhaps matching TRBD1 (6 bases). V was shortened by 0 bases and J by 9 bases, with 15 bases between the two germline ends. Germline V gene sequence: CDR1 SGHRS, CDR2 YFSETQ. The CDR3 contains 15 residues. As DNA, the CDR3 is TGCGCCAGCAGCTTGGTTATGTCAGGGGAAAGGGAGCTGTTTTTT. Protein sequence: CASSLVMSGERELFF.

V and J are TRBV21-1 and TRBJ2-1. TRBV21-1 is a pseudogene segment. This CDR3 spans 14 amino acids. CDR3 DNA: TGTGCCAGCAGCGCTAGGGACGGGAACAATGAGCAGTTCTTC. Amino acid sequence: CASSARDGNNEQFF.

In its sample, this clone was seen a few times. The V gene is TRBV9, the J gene TRBJ2-2; D is ambiguous. CDR1 and CDR2 from the germline V gene are SGDLS and YYNGEE. The CDR3 is 12 residues long. Trimming took 2 bases from V and 2 from J, leaving 1 base between them. The CDR3 loop reads CASSVNTGELFF. CDR3 DNA: TGTGCCAGCAGCGTTAACACCGGGGAGCTGTTTTTT.

The chain combines TRBV4-1 with TRBJ2-2; 10 bases align to TRBD1. This CDR3 is built from 18 residues. With 4 bases clipped from V and 2 bases from J, the junction kept 10 bases outside the gene matches. Germline V CDR1 and CDR2: MGHRA, YSYEKL. This CDR3 is CASSLKTGGQSNTGELFF. As DNA, the CDR3 is TGCGCCAGCAGCCTAAAGACAGGGGGCCAGTCAAACACCGGGGAGCTGTTTTTT.

This clone was observed a handful of times. The rearrangement uses TRBV5-4 and TRBJ2-5; D may be TRBD1 (7 bases). Germline CDR1 is SGHNT and CDR2 is YYREEE (reference sequence). This CDR3 is built from 17 residues. The V gene lost 0 bases and the J gene lost 0 bases, with 15 bases spanning the gap. The CDR3 region is CASSLARGGTDQETQYF. CDR3 sequence (DNA): TGTGCCAGCAGCTTGGCCAGGGGCGGGACAGACCAAGAGACCCAGTACTTC.

The gene calls are TRBV6-6 and TRBJ2-2; D unresolved. In germline, CDR1 is MNHNY, CDR2 SVGAGI (reference sequence). Trimming pared 0 bases from V and 1 base from J, leaving 6 bases between. CDR3 size: 15 residues. For the CDR3, the DNA is TGTGCCAGCAGTTACTCTTGGGGGAACACCGGGGAGCTGTTTTTT. It codes for CASSYSWGNTGELFF.

A few counts support this clone. The V gene is TRBV9, the J gene TRBJ2-2; unclear D gene. CDR1 is SGDLS and CDR2 is YYNGEE in the germline V gene. The CDR3 totals 14 residues. V gave up 4 bases and J gave up 3 bases, with 10 bases separating them. CDR3 DNA: TGTGCCAGCAGCAAGACTTTTTACACCGGGGAGCTGTTTTTT. Translated: CASSKTFYTGELFF.

The chain carries TRBV30 and TRBJ1-3; the D is unclear. In germline, CDR1 is GTSNPN, CDR2 SVGIG (reference sequence). The CDR3 is 12 residues long. Trimming took 3 bases from V and 0 from J, leaving 3 bases between them. CDR3 residues: CAWRFSGNTIYF. Here the CDR3 DNA reads TGTGCCTGGAGGTTCTCTGGAAACACCATATATTTT. The full variable domain, completed using reference TRBV30 and TRBJ1-3, is SQTIHQWPATLVQPVGSPLSLECTVEGTSNPNLYWYRQAAGRGLQLLFYSVGIGQISSEVPQNLSASRPQDRQFILSSKKLLLSDSGFYLCAWRFSGNTIYFGEGSWLTVV.

The chain combines TRBV19 with TRBJ2-5, with D perhaps TRBD2 (6 bases). Germline V gene sequence: CDR1 LNHDA, CDR2 SQIVND (reference sequence). CDR3 length equals 15 residues. Trimming stripped 4 bases from V and 2 bases from J, with 14 bases between. CDR3 nucleotides: TGTGCCAGTAGTACCCTAGCGCGTTTACAAGAGACCCAGTACTTC. Translation gives CASSTLARLQETQYF.

V usage is TRBV7-9 and J usage is TRBJ1-1; maybe TRBD1 (5 bases). Germline V gene data show CDR1 as SEHNR and CDR2 as FQNEAQ (reference sequence). This CDR3 has 15 residues. The V end was cut by 5 bases, the J end by 7 bases, with 20 bases between. Here the CDR3 reads CASSQQRTAGGEAFF. The DNA of the CDR3 is TGTGCCAGCAGCCAACAGCGGACCGCGGGGGGTGAAGCTTTCTTT.

This clone was seen once. The chain is built from TRBV7-3 and TRBJ2-2, with a tentative D call TRBD1 (5 bases). CDR1 is SGHTA and CDR2 is FQGTGA in the germline V gene. The CDR3 runs to 14 residues. The V end was cut by 5 bases, the J end by 6 bases, with 13 bases between. The chain's CDR3 is CASSPQGGAGELFF. Written as DNA, the CDR3 is TGTGCCAGCAGCCCCCAGGGCGGCGCCGGGGAGCTGTTTTTT.

The chain links TRBV14 to TRBJ2-1; D tentatively fits TRBD1 or TRBD2 (5 bases each). V lost 0 bases to trimming and J lost 0 bases, with 12 bases between them. This CDR3 region has 17 residues. The V gene's germline CDR1 is SGHDN and CDR2 FVKESK. The chain's CDR3 is CASSQDLRGSSYNEQFF. Here the CDR3 DNA reads TGTGCCAGCAGCCAAGATTTGAGGGGTAGCTCCTACAATGAGCAGTTCTTC.

CDR3: CASSKQEGPGFGEAFF. The CDR3 DNA reads as TGTGCCAGCAGTAAACAGGAGGGTCCTGGGTTCGGTGAAGCTTTCTTT. The chain recombines TRBV5-6 with TRBJ1-1, with D perhaps matching TRBD1 (5 bases). Germline lookup yields CDR1 SGHDT and CDR2 YYEEEE. Trimming left V 5 bases short and J 7 bases short, with 24 bases between. The CDR3 is 16 residues long.

The gene calls are TRBV5-1 and TRBJ2-7; D not resolved. Germline V gives CDR1 SGHRS, CDR2 YFSETQ. Trimming took off 0 bases at V and 6 bases at J, with 4 bases between the two ends. This CDR3 region has 11 residues. CDR3 sequence: CASSLDGEQYF. In DNA, the CDR3 is TGCGCCAGCAGCTTGGACGGCGAGCAGTACTTC. Full variable domain (outside the CDR3, taken from reference TRBV5-1 and TRBJ2-7): KAGVTQTPRYLIKTRGQQVTLSCSPISGHRSVSWYQQTPGQGLQFLFEYFSETQRNKGNFPGRFSGRQFSNSRSEMNVSTLELGDSALYLCASSLDGEQYFGPGTRLTVT.

The rearrangement joins TRBV28 to TRBJ1-5; 8 bases align to TRBD1. The V gene end was trimmed by 5 bases and the J gene end by 3 bases; junction bases not matched to a gene: 9. Per the germline V gene, CDR1 is MDHEN and CDR2 is SYDVKM. This CDR3 region has 16 residues. Written as DNA, the CDR3 is TGTGCCAGCAGTAGACCGGGACAGGTCCCCAATCAGCCCCAGCATTTT. This sequence encodes CASSRPGQVPNQPQHF.

The chain recombines TRBV5-1 with TRBJ2-7; D not certain. Germline values: CDR1 SGHRS, CDR2 YFSETQ. The CDR3 covers 14 residues. Trimming pared 1 base from V and 2 bases from J, leaving 10 bases between. CDR3 sequence: CASSLSGVAYEQYF. The CDR3 nucleotides read TGCGCCAGCAGCTTGTCAGGCGTTGCCTACGAGCAGTACTTC.

This clone appeared a single time. The chain has TRBV5-4 and TRBJ1-2, with D possibly being TRBD1 (6 bases). This CDR3 region has 15 residues. The germline V gene encodes CDR1 SGHNT and CDR2 YYREEE (reference sequence). Trimming removed 5 bases from V and 3 bases from J, with 17 bases in between. In DNA form, the CDR3 reads TGTGCCAGCAGAGCGGGACATCAAGGACACTATGGCTACACCTTC. Protein product: CASRAGHQGHYGYTF.

This chain connects TRBV2 to TRBJ2-2, with D perhaps TRBD2 (5 bases). From germline, CDR1 is SNHLY and CDR2 FYNNEI. The V and J ends lost 6 bases and 1 base respectively, with 15 bases between them. The CDR3 contains 16 residues. This CDR3 is CASSSQGRGNTGELFF. The CDR3 nucleotides read TGTGCCAGCAGCAGTCAAGGCCGGGGGAACACCGGGGAGCTGTTTTTT. The entire variable domain, with the rest obtained from reference TRBV2 and TRBJ2-2, is as follows: EPEVTQTPSHQVTQMGQEVILRCVPISNHLYFYWYRQILGQKVEFLVSFYNNEISEKSEIFDDQFSVERPDGSNFTLKIRSTKLEDSAMYFCASSSQGRGNTGELFFGEGSRLTVL.

The J gene is TRBJ1-4, the V gene TRBV7-2; perhaps TRBD1 as D (6 bases). This CDR3 contains 14 residues. Between the trimmed V and J ends, which lost 5 bases and 8 bases, there was a span of 15 bases. Germline V lookup: CDR1 SGHTA, CDR2 FQGNSA. CDR3 bases: TGTGCCAGCAGCCCTACCCGACAGGAAGAAAAACTGTTTTTT. It encodes CASSPTRQEEKLFF.

This clone was counted between two and nine times. This chain links TRBV2 with TRBJ1-2, with TRBD1 as a possible D gene (5 bases). Germline V gene sequence: CDR1 SNHLY, CDR2 FYNNEI. The CDR3 sequence is 14 residues long. V was shortened by 8 bases and J by 5 bases, with 18 bases between the two germline ends. The CDR3 here is CASSPAQGPYGYTF. In nucleotides, the CDR3 is TGTGCCAGCTCCCCCGCGCAGGGACCGTATGGCTACACCTTC.

The J gene is TRBJ2-3, the V gene TRBV6-1, with 8 bases fitting TRBD1. The trim removed 6 bases at V and 6 bases at J, leaving 5 bases unmatched. Per germline, CDR1 MNHNS and CDR2 SASEGT. The CDR3 is 13 residues long. The CDR3 region has the DNA TGTGCCAGCAGAGGACAGGGTCCGGATACGCAGTATTTT. It translates to CASRGQGPDTQYF.

J is TRBJ2-7 and V is TRBV6-6, with 12 bases identical to TRBD1. The CDR3 runs 14 residues. Unmatched junction bases numbered 2, after V lost 6 bases and J lost 2 bases. The V gene's germline CDR1 is MNHNY and CDR2 SVGAGI (reference sequence). CDR3 amino acids: CASRGQGAAYEQYF. CDR3 sequence (DNA): TGTGCCAGCAGGGGACAGGGGGCCGCCTACGAGCAGTACTTC.

V usage is TRBV7-2 and J usage is TRBJ1-3; maybe TRBD1 (6 bases). Germline V CDR1 and CDR2: SGHTA, FQGNSA. V dropped 5 bases and J dropped 0 bases, with 11 bases sitting between them. CDR3 length: 15 residues. The CDR3 spells CASSQGPSSGNTIYF. CDR3 sequence (DNA): TGTGCCAGCAGCCAGGGGCCCTCCTCTGGAAACACCATATATTTT.

This clone was recorded many times. The chain combines TRBV27 with TRBJ2-6, with D possibly matching TRBD2 (8 bases). The germline V gene encodes CDR1 MNHEY and CDR2 SMNVEV (reference sequence). The CDR3 runs 20 residues. V was shortened by 5 bases and J by 2 bases, with 25 bases between the two germline ends. The CDR3 sequence is CASSRREGARISPGANVLTF. In DNA, the CDR3 is TGTGCCAGCAGTCGCCGGGAGGGGGCCCGGATTTCCCCTGGGGCCAACGTCCTGACTTTC.

This clone has just a few counts. The chain links TRBV18 to TRBJ1-1; a possible D gene is TRBD1 (5 bases). V was clipped by 7 bases and J by 5 bases, with 14 bases between them. Looked up from germline, CDR1 is KGHSH and CDR2 is LQKENI. This CDR3 contains 13 residues. CDR3 residues: CASLKTGETEAFF. CDR3 sequence (DNA): TGTGCCAGCTTAAAAACAGGAGAAACTGAAGCTTTCTTT.